This T cell receptor beta chain was recovered during a study of blood T cell repertoires in COVID-19. Study details: COVID-19 samples from acute and convalescent phases originated in the United States, Italy and Spain.

Authors' processing steps: Reference gene primer amplification yielded estimated nucleated cell counts. Using immunoSEQ multiplex PCR, the repertoire was profiled, and TCRdb retains in-frame clones only, with some absent. Clone size and V and J calls were adopted from that table, with D and trimming inferred from the DNA. The sample records 370,000 or so clones, about four fifths being singletons. The CDR3 is 15 amino acids. The J segment lost 5 bases and the V segment lost 1 base, leaving 7 bases of the junction unmatched. Germline V CDR1 and CDR2: KGHSH, LQKENI. This rearrangement joins TRBV18 to TRBJ1-2, with TRBD1 matching over 7 bases. This clonotype was obtained from a human donor with acute or convalescent COVID-19. The donor label of this sample is uncertain. Sequencing was done on a sample of peripheral blood. The CDR3 DNA sequence: TGTGCCAGCTCACCACAGGGGGCGAAGTCATATGGCTACACCTTC. Its translation: CASSPQGAKSYGYTF.